The 13 T cell receptor beta chains below all came from one sample that was sequenced in a study of PD-1 blockade in classical Hodgkin lymphoma. The assay was immunoSEQ multiplex PCR, and TCRdb's table has in-frame clones only and misses some. Found here are 20,000 to 30,000 clones, around four fifths of them singletons; the top ten hold about 6.3%. Time point meaning: cycle 4 day 1 (C4D1), after less than 7 weeks of nivolumab. In every patient, relapse followed autologous stem cell transplantation, while exposure to brentuximab vedotin differed. The specimen comprised peripheral blood mononuclear cells (PBMCs), sampled before the fourth cycle of nivolumab. Receptor source: a human donor with classical Hodgkin lymphoma.

This clone was seen once. V gene TRBV6-5 combines with J gene TRBJ1-3; D not resolved. Trimming took 0 bases from V and 0 from J, leaving 9 bases between them. This CDR3 has 16 residues. Germline assignment: CDR1 MNHEY and CDR2 SVGAGI. The CDR3 here is CASSYSRGHSGNTIYF. For the CDR3, the DNA is TGTGCCAGCAGTTACTCGCGGGGTCACTCTGGAAACACCATATATTTT.

This clone was seen a few times. The genes are TRBV28 and TRBJ1-4; D not resolved. V lost 11 bases, J lost 5 bases, and 12 bases lay in between. CDR3 length equals 12 residues. The V gene's germline CDR1 is MDHEN and CDR2 SYDVKM. The CDR3 DNA sequence: TGTGCCGCGGGCCTTGGAAATGAAAAACTGTTTTTT. This gives the protein CAAGLGNEKLFF.

The J gene is TRBJ1-2, the V gene TRBV27; 7 bases map to TRBD1. V shed 2 bases and J 1 base; nucleotides not matched to a gene: 4. CDR1 and CDR2 from the germline V gene are MNHEY and SMNVEV (reference sequence). This CDR3 spans 15 amino acids. Here the CDR3 DNA reads TGTGCCAGCAGTTTAAGAGGGGGCGATAACTATGGCTACACCTTC. It is translated as CASSLRGGDNYGYTF.

J is TRBJ1-2 and V is TRBV11-2; 7 nucleotides align to TRBD1. CDR3 length: 15 amino acids. Germline CDR1 and CDR2: SGHAT and FQNNGV. V shed 6 bases and J 4 bases; nucleotides not matched to a gene: 11. The chain's CDR3 is CASRPPFGTAYGYTF. DNA for the CDR3: TGTGCCAGCAGACCGCCATTTGGGACAGCCTATGGCTACACCTTC.

The chain recombines TRBV9 with TRBJ1-5; a weak D match, TRBD1 (6 bases). V shed 0 bases and J shed 6 bases, with 13 bases lying between them. The CDR3 has 15 amino acids. Germline-derived CDR1 and CDR2 are SGDLS and YYNGEE. The CDR3 sequence is CASSVGPGAGQPQHF. The DNA for the CDR3 is TGTGCCAGCAGCGTAGGGCCAGGGGCTGGTCAGCCCCAGCATTTT.

This chain connects TRBV6-5 to TRBJ2-2; D remains ambiguous. V lost 6 bases and J 6 bases, leaving 8 bases between the germline ends. The CDR3 runs 12 residues. Germline V CDR1 and CDR2: MNHEY, SVGAGI. CDR3 DNA: TGTGCCAGCAGCCTATTGTCCGGGGAGCTGTTTTTT. Translated: CASSLLSGELFF.

This sequence joins TRBV6-1 and TRBJ2-7; D ambiguous. The CDR3 has 14 residues. Germline CDR1 is MNHNS and CDR2 is SASEGT. The V end lost 4 bases, the J end lost 2 bases, and 12 bases lay between the germline ends. The CDR3, as DNA: TGTGCCAGCAGTGCCGAAGGCGGCCCCTACGAGCAGTACTTC. Translated, it gives CASSAEGGPYEQYF.

The chain combines TRBV18 with TRBJ1-1; no clear D gene. With 2 bases removed from V and 1 base from J, the gap between germline ends came to 8 bases. The CDR3 runs 14 residues. Germline V gene sequence: CDR1 KGHSH, CDR2 LQKENI. The chain's CDR3 is CASSPIRTNTEAFF. In DNA, the CDR3 is TGTGCCAGCTCACCAATCAGAACGAACACTGAAGCTTTCTTT.

The V and J genes are TRBV7-8 and TRBJ2-7, with TRBD2 as a possible D gene (7 bases). The germline V gene has CDR1 SGHVS and CDR2 FQNEAQ. Trimming took 3 bases from V and 0 from J, leaving 21 bases between them. The CDR3 loop spans 18 amino acids. As DNA, the CDR3 is TGTGCCAGCAGCTTCGGCTTCCAAGGGGGGGACGACTCCTACGAGCAGTACTTC. It codes for CASSFGFQGGDDSYEQYF.

The V call is TRBV4-3, the J call TRBJ2-7, with D maybe TRBD2 (6 bases). Trimming took 0 bases from V and 0 from J, leaving 12 bases between them. The V gene's germline CDR1 is LGHNA and CDR2 YSLEER. CDR3 length equals 16 residues. The CDR3 loop reads CASSQEEGTGSYEQYF. CDR3 bases: TGCGCCAGCAGCCAAGAAGAGGGGACTGGCTCCTACGAGCAGTACTTC.

The chain has TRBV20-1 and TRBJ1-1; D is undetermined. V lost 2 bases and J lost 3, with 4 bases in between. The CDR3 extends over 11 amino acids. The germline V gene has CDR1 DFQATT and CDR2 SNEGSKA (reference sequence). CDR3 in DNA: TGCAGTGCTAGAAAAGACACTGAAGCTTTCTTT. Its protein is CSARKDTEAFF.

The chain joins TRBV6-6 to TRBJ2-7, with unresolved D. V was trimmed by 3 bases and J by 7 bases, leaving 10 bases between them. The germline V gene has CDR1 MNHNY and CDR2 SVGAGI (reference sequence). The CDR3 covers 12 residues. For the CDR3, the DNA is TGTGCCAGCAGTTATCGTCCGGAGGAGCAGTACTTC. The encoded protein is CASSYRPEEQYF.

J is TRBJ2-3 and V is TRBV5-1; maybe TRBD2 (6 bases). CDR1 SGHRS and CDR2 YFSETQ come from the germline V gene. V lost 3 bases and J 0 bases, leaving 14 bases between the germline ends. This CDR3 region has 16 residues. CDR3 loop: CASSWGTPLSTDTQYF. The CDR3, as DNA: TGCGCCAGCAGCTGGGGGACTCCCCTTAGCACAGATACGCAGTATTTT.